The entry that follows covers one TCR beta chain sequence. Its cognate antigen is unknown. The source of the sample is a study of T cell responses to AZD1222 COVID-19 vaccine. Findings and caveats of the study: Regions 160-218 and 743-854 held dominance among vaccine-associated CD4 TCRs, which spanned spike. The sample set comprised mostly white British donors with more females, and clonal diversity was possibly underestimated. Rises in breadth and depth of Spike-specific TCRs came after two AZD1222 doses.

The V gene lost 2 bases and the J gene lost 5 bases, with 7 bases spanning the gap. The CDR3 has 13 amino acids. The germline CDR1 and CDR2 sequences are MDHEN and SYDVKM. Profiled with immunoSEQ multiplex PCR; TCRdb holds only in-frame clones, not every one. The sample lists around 99,000 clones, about 92% occurring once. The V gene is TRBV28, the J gene TRBJ2-1; no clear D gene. The sequencing used peripheral blood, collected on day 0 of AZD1222 vaccination. This sequence originates from an adult in good health. The CDR3 reads CASSLGRNNEQFF. The CDR3 nucleotides are TGTGCCAGCAGTTTAGGTAGAAACAATGAGCAGTTCTTC. The variable domain in full, with the rest retrieved from reference TRBV28 and TRBJ2-1, is DVKVTQSSRYLVKRTGEKVFLECVQDMDHENMFWYRQDPGLGLRLIYFSYDVKMKEKGDIPEGYSVSREKKERFSLILESASTNQTSMYLCASSLGRNNEQFFGPGTRLTVL.